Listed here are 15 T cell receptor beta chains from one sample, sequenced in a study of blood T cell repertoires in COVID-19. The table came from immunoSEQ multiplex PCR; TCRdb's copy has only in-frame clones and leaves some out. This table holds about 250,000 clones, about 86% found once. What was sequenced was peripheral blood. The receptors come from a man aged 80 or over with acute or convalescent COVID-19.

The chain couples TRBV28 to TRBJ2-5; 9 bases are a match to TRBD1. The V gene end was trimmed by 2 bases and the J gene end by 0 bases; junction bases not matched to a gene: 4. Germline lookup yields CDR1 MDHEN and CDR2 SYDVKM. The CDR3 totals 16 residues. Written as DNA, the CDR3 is TGTGCCAGCAGTTTAGTGGGACAGGGTAACCAAGAGACCCAGTACTTC. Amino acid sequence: CASSLVGQGNQETQYF. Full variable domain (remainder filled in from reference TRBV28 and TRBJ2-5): DVKVTQSSRYLVKRTGEKVFLECVQDMDHENMFWYRQDPGLGLRLIYFSYDVKMKEKGDIPEGYSVSREKKERFSLILESASTNQTSMYLCASSLVGQGNQETQYFGPGTRLLVL.

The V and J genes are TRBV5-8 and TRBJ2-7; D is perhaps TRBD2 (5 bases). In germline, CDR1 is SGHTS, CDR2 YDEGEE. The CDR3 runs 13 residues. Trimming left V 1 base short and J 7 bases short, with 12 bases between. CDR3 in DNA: TGTGCCAGCAGCTTGAGGAGGTCACAGGAGCAGTACTTC. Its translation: CASSLRRSQEQYF.

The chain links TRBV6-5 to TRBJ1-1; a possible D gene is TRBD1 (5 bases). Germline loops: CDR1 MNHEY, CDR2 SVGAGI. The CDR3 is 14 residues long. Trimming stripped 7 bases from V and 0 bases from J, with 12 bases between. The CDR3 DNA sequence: TGTGCCAGCAAAAGGGGAAGTTTGAACACTGAAGCTTTCTTT. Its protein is CASKRGSLNTEAFF.

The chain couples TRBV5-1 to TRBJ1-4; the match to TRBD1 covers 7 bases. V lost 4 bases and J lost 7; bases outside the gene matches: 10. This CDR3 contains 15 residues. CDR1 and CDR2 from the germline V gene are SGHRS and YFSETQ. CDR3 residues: CASSEGAALIEKLFF. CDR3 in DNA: TGCGCCAGCAGCGAGGGGGCGGCCCTAATTGAAAAACTGTTTTTT. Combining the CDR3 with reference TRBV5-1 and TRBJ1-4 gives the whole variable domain KAGVTQTPRYLIKTRGQQVTLSCSPISGHRSVSWYQQTPGQGLQFLFEYFSETQRNKGNFPGRFSGRQFSNSRSEMNVSTLELGDSALYLCASSEGAALIEKLFFGSGTQLSVL.

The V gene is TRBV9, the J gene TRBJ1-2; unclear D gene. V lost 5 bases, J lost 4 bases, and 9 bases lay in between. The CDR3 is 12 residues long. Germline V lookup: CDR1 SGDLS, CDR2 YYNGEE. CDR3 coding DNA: TGTGCCAGCAGTACAGATTTCTATGGCTACACCTTC. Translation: CASSTDFYGYTF. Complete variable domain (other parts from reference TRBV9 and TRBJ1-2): DSGVTQTPKHLITATGQRVTLRCSPRSGDLSVYWYQQSLDQGLQFLIQYYNGEERAKGNILERFSAQQFPDLHSELNLSSLELGDSALYFCASSTDFYGYTFGSGTRLTVV.

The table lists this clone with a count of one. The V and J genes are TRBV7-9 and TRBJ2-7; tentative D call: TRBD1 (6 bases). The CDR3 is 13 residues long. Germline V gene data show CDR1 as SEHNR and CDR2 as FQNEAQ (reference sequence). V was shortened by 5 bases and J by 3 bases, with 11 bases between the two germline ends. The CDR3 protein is CASSTTDSYEQYF. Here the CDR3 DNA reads TGTGCCAGCAGCACCACGGACAGCTACGAGCAGTACTTC.

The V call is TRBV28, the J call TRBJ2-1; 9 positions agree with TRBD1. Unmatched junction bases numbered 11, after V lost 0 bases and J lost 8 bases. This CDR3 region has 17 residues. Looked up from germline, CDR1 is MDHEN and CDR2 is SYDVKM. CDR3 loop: CASSLWGDRVTTDEQFF. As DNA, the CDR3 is TGTGCCAGCAGTTTATGGGGGGACAGGGTAACGACCGATGAGCAGTTCTTC.

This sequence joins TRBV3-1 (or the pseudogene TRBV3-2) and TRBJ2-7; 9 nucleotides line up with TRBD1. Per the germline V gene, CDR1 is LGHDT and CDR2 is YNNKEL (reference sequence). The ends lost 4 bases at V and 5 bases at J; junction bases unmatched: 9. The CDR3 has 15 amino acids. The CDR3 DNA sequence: TGTGCCAGCAGCCCGACTCCGGGACAGGGAAACGAGCAGTACTTC. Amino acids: CASSPTPGQGNEQYF.

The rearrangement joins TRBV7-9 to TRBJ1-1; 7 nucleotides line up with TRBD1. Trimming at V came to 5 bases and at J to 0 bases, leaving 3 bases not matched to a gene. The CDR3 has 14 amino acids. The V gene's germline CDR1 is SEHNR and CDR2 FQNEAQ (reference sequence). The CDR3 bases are TGTGCCAGCAGCGTCGACAGGGTGAACACTGAAGCTTTCTTT. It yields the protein CASSVDRVNTEAFF.

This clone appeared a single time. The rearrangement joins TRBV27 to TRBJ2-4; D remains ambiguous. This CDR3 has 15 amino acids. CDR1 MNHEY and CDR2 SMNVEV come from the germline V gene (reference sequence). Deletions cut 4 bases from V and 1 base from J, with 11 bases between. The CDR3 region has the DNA TGTGCCAGCAGTTATTCTCCCAGGGCCAAAAACATTCAGTACTTC. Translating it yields CASSYSPRAKNIQYF.

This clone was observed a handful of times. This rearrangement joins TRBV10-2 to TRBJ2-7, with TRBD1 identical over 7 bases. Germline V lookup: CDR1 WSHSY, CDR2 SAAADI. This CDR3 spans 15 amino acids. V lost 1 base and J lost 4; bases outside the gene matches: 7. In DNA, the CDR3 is TGCGCCAGCAGTGAGTTGACAGGGACGGGGTACGAGCAGTACTTC. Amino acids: CASSELTGTGYEQYF.

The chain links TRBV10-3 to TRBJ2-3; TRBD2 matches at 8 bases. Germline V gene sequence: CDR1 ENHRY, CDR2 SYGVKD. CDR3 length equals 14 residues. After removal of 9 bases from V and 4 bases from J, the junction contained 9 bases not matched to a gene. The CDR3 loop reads CAIRTREGADTQYF. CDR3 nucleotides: TGTGCCATTCGGACCCGGGAGGGCGCAGATACGCAGTATTTT.

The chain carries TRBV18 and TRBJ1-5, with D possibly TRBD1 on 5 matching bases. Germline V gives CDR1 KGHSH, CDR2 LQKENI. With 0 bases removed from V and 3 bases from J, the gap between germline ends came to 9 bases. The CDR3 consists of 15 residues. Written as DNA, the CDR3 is TGTGCCAGCTCACCACCCCCAGGGTACAATCAGCCCCAGCATTTT. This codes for CASSPPPGYNQPQHF.

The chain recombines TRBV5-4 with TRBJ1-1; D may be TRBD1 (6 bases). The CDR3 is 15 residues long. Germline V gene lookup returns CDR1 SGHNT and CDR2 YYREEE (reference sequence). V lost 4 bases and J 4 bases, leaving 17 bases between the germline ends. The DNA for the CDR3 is TGTGCCAGCAGCCCGCCAGGGGTAGGATCCACTGAAGCTTTCTTT. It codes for CASSPPGVGSTEAFF.

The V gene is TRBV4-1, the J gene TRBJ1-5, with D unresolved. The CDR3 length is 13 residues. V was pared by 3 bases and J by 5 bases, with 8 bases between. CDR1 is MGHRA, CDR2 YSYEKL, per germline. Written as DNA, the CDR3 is TGCGCCAGCAGCCAGACTAGGGATCAGCCCCAGCATTTT. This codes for CASSQTRDQPQHF.